This entry describes one T cell receptor beta chain. The trim removed 6 bases at V and 7 bases at J, leaving 8 bases unmatched. Germline assignment: CDR1 MNHEY and CDR2 SVGAGI. The CDR3 consists of 13 residues. The sample is drawn from a study of blood T cell repertoires in COVID-19. Study summary: The samples span acute and convalescent COVID-19 from the United States, Italy and Spain.

Enrollees, about 18 to 89 years old, lived in around 23 US areas. As handled by the study authors: Nucleated cell number was recorded as an estimate derived from reference gene primer amplification. Clones were read by immunoSEQ multiplex PCR, and TCRdb kept only the in-frame ones, dropping some. V and J calls plus clone size are reproduced from that table; the DNA served to infer D and trimming. The repertoire includes roughly 320,000 clones, over 75% of them detected once, and over 3.5% sits in the top ten. The V call is TRBV6-5, the J call TRBJ2-7, with 8 bases identical to TRBD2. The TCR sequence derives from a man aged 25 to 40 who had recovered from COVID-19. The sequenced sample consisted of PBMCs or T cells enriched from blood (not recorded which). Here the CDR3 DNA reads TGTGCCAGCAGCGGTCGGGGGGGAAGGGAGCAGTACTTC. Protein sequence: CASSGRGGREQYF.